This T cell receptor beta chain was documented in a study of blood T cell repertoires in COVID-19. Study in general: Whether acute or convalescent, the COVID-19 samples came from the United States, Italy and Spain. T cells, B-cell-depleted T cells, or PBMCs supplied cDNA or gDNA.

Germline CDR1 reads SGHAT; CDR2 reads FQNNGV. The ends were cut back, 5 bases at V and 1 base at J, with 9 bases in the middle. The CDR3 runs 14 residues. Original methodology: Reference gene primer amplification gave nucleated cell count estimates. TCRdb's table, derived via immunoSEQ multiplex PCR, lists solely in-frame clones and lacks some. The V and J calls and the clone size are those of that table, but D and trimming were determined from the DNA. Of about 120,000 clones in the sample, around 87% were seen once. The sequencing input was peripheral blood. The chain employs TRBV11-2 and TRBJ2-4, with D tentatively TRBD2 (7 bases). The sequence came from a man aged 65 to 79 with active or convalescent COVID-19. This CDR3 reads CASSPGGAKNIQYF. CDR3 in DNA: TGTGCCAGCAGCCCGGGGGGCGCCAAAAACATTCAGTACTTC. Full variable domain (outside the CDR3, taken from reference TRBV11-2 and TRBJ2-4): EAGVAQSPRYKIIEKRQSVAFWCNPISGHATLYWYQQILGQGPKLLIQFQNNGVVDDSQLPKDRFSAERLKGVDSTLKIQPAKLEDSAVYLCASSPGGAKNIQYFGAGTRLSVL.